These 15 T cell receptor beta chains were sequenced from one sample in a study of T-cell memory formation after mild COVID-19. Each CDR3 protein is one row after TCRdb ran MiXCR on the 5' RACE reads. The sample contains about 190,000 distinct CDR3 sequences, about a fifth of which appear only once. What was sequenced was PBMCs or a T cell subset sorted from them (not recorded which). The receptors derive from an adult woman who had mild COVID-19 (a few samples of this study predate the infection). Cell type and time point are not known.

The chain uses TRBV7-2 and TRBJ2-5, with D tentatively TRBD1 (11 bases). The CDR3 is 19 amino acids. V was trimmed by 5 bases and J by 5 bases, leaving 30 bases between them. The V gene's germline CDR1 is SGHTA and CDR2 FQGNSA. The CDR3 sequence: CASSNGQGATSGIAETQYF. In DNA form, the CDR3 reads TGTGCCAGCAGCAACGGACAGGGGGCTACTAGCGGGATAGCGGAGACCCAGTACTTC.

This clonotype was counted a single time. The chain joins TRBV20-1 to TRBJ2-3, with 11 bases fitting TRBD2. There are 14 residues in the CDR3. Germline V gives CDR1 DFQATT, CDR2 SNEGSKA (reference sequence). Losses at the gene ends were 3 bases for V and 5 bases for J; bases not matched to a gene: 4. The CDR3 DNA follows: TGCAGTGCTAGGAGCCTAGCGGGGGGAGATACGCAGTATTTT. This translates into CSARSLAGGDTQYF.

The chain is built from TRBV12-3 or TRBV12-4 and TRBJ1-5, with D perhaps TRBD1 (5 bases). The CDR3 consists of 13 residues. V lost 1 base to trimming and J lost 10 bases, with 11 bases between them. The CDR3 loop reads CASSLGRGGPQHF. CDR3 bases: TGTGCCAGCAGTTTAGGCCGGGGGGGACCCCAGCATTTT.

This clonotype has at least ten counts. V usage is TRBV5-1 and J usage is TRBJ2-1; the D is unclear. Trimming removed 7 bases at V and 4 bases at J, with 9 bases between. Germline CDR1 is SGHRS and CDR2 is YFSETQ. The length of the CDR3 is 12 residues. CDR3 protein: CASQKGYNEQFF. CDR3 coding DNA: TGCGCCAGCCAGAAGGGATACAATGAGCAGTTCTTC.

The chain employs TRBV11-1 and TRBJ2-7; 12 nucleotides align to TRBD1. Trimming at V came to 3 bases and at J to 3 bases, leaving 9 bases not matched to a gene. Germline V gene sequence: CDR1 SGHAT, CDR2 FQDESV (reference sequence). This CDR3 spans 17 amino acids. The CDR3 coding sequence is TGTGCCAGCAGCTTCGACGTTGGGACAGGGGGCTTCTACGAGCAGTACTTC. Translated: CASSFDVGTGGFYEQYF.

The chain is built from TRBV19 and TRBJ1-5; TRBD1 might be the D (5 bases). The germline CDR1 and CDR2 sequences are LNHDA and SQIVND (reference sequence). Deletions cut 4 bases from V and 7 bases from J, with 14 bases between. The CDR3 contains 14 residues. CDR3 region: CASSRDGLNQPQHF. The CDR3 DNA reads TGTGCCAGTAGTAGGGACGGTCTAAACCAGCCCCAGCATTTT.

This clonotype appeared a few times. As DNA, the CDR3 is TGCAGCGTTGAAGAAAAAGACAGGAGTGGCTACGAGCAGTACTTC. It codes for CSVEEKDRSGYEQYF. The chain recombines TRBV29-1 with TRBJ2-7; maybe TRBD1 (6 bases). Germline V lookup: CDR1 SQVTM, CDR2 ANQGSEA. This CDR3 spans 15 amino acids. V dropped 0 bases and J dropped 3 bases, with 15 bases sitting between them.

The sample holds a few counts of this clonotype. The chain has TRBV5-1 and TRBJ2-5; 14 bases match TRBD2. The CDR3 extends over 16 amino acids. The germline V gene has CDR1 SGHRS and CDR2 YFSETQ. Trimming removed 4 bases from V and 5 bases from J; junction bases left unmatched: 7. CDR3 loop: CASSKSGTSGGETQYF. CDR3 DNA: TGCGCCAGCAGCAAATCCGGGACTAGCGGGGGCGAGACCCAGTACTTC.

There are a few counts of this clonotype. The V gene is TRBV6-5, the J gene TRBJ1-4; D is perhaps TRBD1 (6 bases). Per the germline V gene, CDR1 is MNHEY and CDR2 is SVGAGI. The CDR3 spans 15 residues. Trimming removed 7 bases at V and 8 bases at J, with 20 bases between. CDR3: CASTPLPGVGEKLFF. The CDR3 region has the DNA TGTGCCAGCACACCTCTCCCAGGGGTTGGGGAAAAACTGTTTTTT.

This clonotype was detected only a few times. CDR3 nucleotide sequence: TGCAGCGTTGAAAGTTCGTGGTTGGGCGACACTGAAGCTTTCTTT. It yields the protein CSVESSWLGDTEAFF. The rearrangement links TRBV29-1 to TRBJ1-1; D not resolved. Trimming took 2 bases from V and 3 from J, leaving 16 bases between them. This CDR3 is built from 15 residues. The germline gives CDR1 SQVTM, CDR2 ANQGSEA. The entire variable domain, with the rest obtained from reference TRBV29-1 and TRBJ1-1, is as follows: SAVISQKPSRDICQRGTSLTIQCQVDSQVTMMFWYRQQPGQSLTLIATANQGSEATYESGFVIDKFPISRPNLTFSTLTVSNMSPEDSSIYLCSVESSWLGDTEAFFGQGTRLTVV.

The chain combines TRBV20-1 with TRBJ1-1, with unresolved D. V was shortened by 3 bases and J by 1 base, with 6 bases between the two germline ends. The CDR3 spans 12 residues. Germline V CDR1 and CDR2: DFQATT, SNEGSKA (reference sequence). CDR3 residues: CSARSRNTEAFF. Written as DNA, the CDR3 is TGCAGTGCTAGGTCCAGGAACACTGAAGCTTTCTTT.

This clonotype was seen only a few times. The V and J genes are TRBV7-8 and TRBJ2-6; no clear D. CDR1 is SGHVS and CDR2 is FQNEAQ in the germline V gene. CDR3 length equals 15 residues. V lost 8 bases and J lost 1, with 12 bases in between. This chain's CDR3 is CASESGDSGANVLTF. The CDR3 bases are TGTGCCAGCGAGTCGGGTGATTCTGGGGCCAACGTCCTGACTTTC. Together with reference TRBV7-8 and TRBJ2-6, the CDR3 gives the full variable domain: GAGVSQSPRYKVAKRGQDVALRCDPISGHVSLFWYQQALGQGPEFLTYFQNEAQLDKSGLPSDRFFAERPEGSVSTLKIQRTQQEDSAVYLCASESGDSGANVLTFGAGSRLTVL.

The sample holds a few counts of this clonotype. V and J are TRBV7-8 and TRBJ2-1, with 11 bases lining up with TRBD2. This CDR3 has 18 residues. V was pared by 5 bases and J by 0 bases, with 9 bases of the junction left unmatched. The V gene's germline CDR1 is SGHVS and CDR2 FQNEAQ. In nucleotides, the CDR3 is TGTGCCAGCAGCCACCCGTCTACTAGCGGGAGCTCCTACAATGAGCAGTTCTTC. Amino acids: CASSHPSTSGSSYNEQFF.

This clonotype was picked up a small number of times. CDR3 loop: CASSQDRGKGRDTQYF. CDR3 sequence (DNA): TGTGCCAGCAGCCAAGATCGGGGGAAGGGCAGAGATACGCAGTATTTT. This sequence joins TRBV3-1 and TRBJ2-3, with D possibly TRBD2 on 6 matching bases. This CDR3 is 16 amino acids long. The V end was cut by 0 bases, the J end by 5 bases, with 15 bases between. CDR1 is LGHDT, CDR2 YNNKEL, per germline (reference sequence).

In DNA form, the CDR3 reads TGTGCCAGCAGCTTAGTAAGCTCCCACTACAATGAGCAGTTCTTC. This gives the protein CASSLVSSHYNEQFF. The chain links TRBV7-2 to TRBJ2-1; D is uncertain. The V end was cut by 1 base, the J end by 3 bases, with 10 bases between. CDR3 size: 15 residues. CDR1 SGHTA and CDR2 FQGNSA come from the germline V gene.